Following are 3 T cell receptor beta chains from one sample sequenced in a study of response to subunit inactivated influenza vaccine. One entry per CDR3 protein results from TCRdb running MiXCR on the RT-PCR reads. The sample records approximately 480,000 distinct CDR3 sequences, 9.5% to 13% being singletons. The sample consisted of PBMCs from blood, taken more than 35 days after vaccination. Every receptor here comes from a middle-aged man who received an inactivated influenza vaccine.

The chain joins TRBV4-1 to TRBJ1-2; D not resolved. Trimming pared 4 bases from V and 1 base from J, leaving 10 bases between. CDR1 and CDR2 (germline): MGHRA, YSYEKL. The CDR3 is made up of 14 amino acids. The CDR3 coding sequence is TGCGCCAGCAGCCCAAGCAGAGATAACTATGGCTACACCTTC. It is translated as CASSPSRDNYGYTF.

This clonotype was recorded a few times. J is TRBJ2-5 and V is TRBV7-2; D not certain. Trimming removed 0 bases from V and 5 bases from J, with 13 bases in between. Per the germline V gene, CDR1 is SGHTA and CDR2 is FQGNSA. CDR3 size: 15 residues. Here the CDR3 reads CASSLAVSLGETQYF. CDR3 sequence (DNA): TGTGCCAGCAGCTTAGCGGTCTCATTGGGGGAGACCCAGTACTTC.

The chain has TRBV9 and TRBJ1-3; D is perhaps TRBD1 (6 bases). Germline lookup yields CDR1 SGDLS and CDR2 YYNGEE. Trimming removed 0 bases from V and 3 bases from J, with 10 bases in between. This CDR3 has 15 amino acids. The CDR3 DNA sequence: TGTGCCAGCAGCGTAGGCCAGGGGCATGGAAACACCATATATTTT. Translation: CASSVGQGHGNTIYF.